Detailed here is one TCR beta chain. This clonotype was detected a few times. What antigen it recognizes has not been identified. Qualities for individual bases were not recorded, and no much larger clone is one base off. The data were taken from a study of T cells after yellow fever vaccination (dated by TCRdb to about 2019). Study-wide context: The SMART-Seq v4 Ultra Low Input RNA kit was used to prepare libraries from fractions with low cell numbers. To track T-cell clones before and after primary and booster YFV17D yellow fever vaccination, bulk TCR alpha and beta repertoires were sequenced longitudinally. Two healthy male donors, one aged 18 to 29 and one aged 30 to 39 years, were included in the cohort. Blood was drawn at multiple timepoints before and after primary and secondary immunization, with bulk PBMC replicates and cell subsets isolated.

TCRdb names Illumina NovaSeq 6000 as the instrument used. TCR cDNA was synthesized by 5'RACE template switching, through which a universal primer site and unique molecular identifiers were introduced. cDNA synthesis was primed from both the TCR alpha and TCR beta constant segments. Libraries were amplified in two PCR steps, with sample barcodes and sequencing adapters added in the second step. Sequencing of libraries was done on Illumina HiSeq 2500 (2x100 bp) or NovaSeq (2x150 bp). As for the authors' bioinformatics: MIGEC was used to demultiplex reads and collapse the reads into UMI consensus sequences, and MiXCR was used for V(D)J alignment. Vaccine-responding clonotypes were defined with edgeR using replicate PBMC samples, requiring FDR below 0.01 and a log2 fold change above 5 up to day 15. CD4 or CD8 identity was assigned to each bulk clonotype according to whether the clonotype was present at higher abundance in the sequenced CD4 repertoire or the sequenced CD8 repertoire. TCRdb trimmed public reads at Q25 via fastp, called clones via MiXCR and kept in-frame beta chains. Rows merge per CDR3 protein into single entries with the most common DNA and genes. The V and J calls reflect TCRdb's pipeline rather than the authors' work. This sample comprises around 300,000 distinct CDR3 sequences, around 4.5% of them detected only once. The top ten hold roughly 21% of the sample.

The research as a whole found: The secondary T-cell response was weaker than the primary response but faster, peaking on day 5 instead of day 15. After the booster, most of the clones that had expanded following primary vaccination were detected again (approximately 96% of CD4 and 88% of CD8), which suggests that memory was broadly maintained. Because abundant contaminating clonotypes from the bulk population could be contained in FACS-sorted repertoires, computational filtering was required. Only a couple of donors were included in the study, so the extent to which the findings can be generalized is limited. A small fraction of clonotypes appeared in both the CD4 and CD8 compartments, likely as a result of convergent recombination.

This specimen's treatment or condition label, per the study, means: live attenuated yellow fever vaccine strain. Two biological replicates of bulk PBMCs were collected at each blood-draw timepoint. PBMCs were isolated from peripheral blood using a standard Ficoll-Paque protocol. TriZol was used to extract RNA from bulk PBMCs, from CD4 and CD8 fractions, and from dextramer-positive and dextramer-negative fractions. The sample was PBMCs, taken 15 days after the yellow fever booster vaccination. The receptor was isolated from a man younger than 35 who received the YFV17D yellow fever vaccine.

The DNA sequence is given as TGCGCCAGCAGCTTGTACGGGAGGAATGAAAAACTGTTTTTT. Its protein is CASSLYGRNEKLFF. This receptor chain uses TRBV5-1 and TRBJ1-4, with an unclear D gene assignment. The CDR3 runs 14 residues from the cysteine to the phenylalanine. CDR3 DNA is the only sequence kept; it has 42 bases, read in frame from the first base. V is pared back by 1 base and J by 5 bases, with 9 bases lying between the germline termini. The germline V gene provides CDR1 SGHRS and CDR2 YFSETQ.